These 24 T cell receptor beta chains were sequenced from one sample in a study of shared clonotypes between healthy human individuals. Some clones are missing from TCRdb's copy, which holds only in-frame ones; the method was immunoSEQ multiplex PCR. The table includes over 750,000 clones, about 97% detected once. CD45RO negativity and positive selection for CCR7 defined naive CD8 cells, a population that excluded terminally differentiated effector memory CD45RA+ cells. The sample comprised naive CD8+ T cells sorted from blood. The receptor set was obtained from a man aged 25 to 40 in good health.

A remark on this clone: The same CDR3 arises from other DNA sequences in this sample as well. V usage is TRBV29-1 and J usage is TRBJ2-7; tentative D call: TRBD2 (6 bases). Germline CDR1 and CDR2: SQVTM and ANQGSEA. CDR3 length: 14 amino acids. With 0 bases removed from V and 1 base from J, the gap between germline ends came to 10 bases. The CDR3 DNA follows: TGCAGCGTTGAAGATCCGGGGGATTCCTACGAGCAGTACTTC. Protein sequence: CSVEDPGDSYEQYF.

This chain uses TRBV15 with TRBJ2-3; no clear D. V lost 6 bases and J 6 bases, leaving 13 bases between the germline ends. The CDR3 spans 13 residues. CDR1 LNHNV and CDR2 YYDKDF come from the germline V gene (reference sequence). The CDR3 loop reads CATSLDRRDTQYF. The CDR3, as DNA: TGTGCCACCAGTCTGGACCGCCGGGATACGCAGTATTTT.

This sequence joins TRBV7-9 and TRBJ2-7, with TRBD1 identical over 9 bases. After removal of 4 bases from V and 5 bases from J, the junction contained 9 bases not matched to a gene. Per the germline V gene, CDR1 is SEHNR and CDR2 is FQNEAQ (reference sequence). The CDR3 extends over 15 amino acids. CDR3 residues: CASSSPGQGGHEQYF. DNA for the CDR3: TGTGCCAGCAGCTCACCGGGACAGGGAGGTCACGAGCAGTACTTC.

The chain links TRBV28 to TRBJ1-1; 7 bases match TRBD1. Germline CDR1 MDHEN, CDR2 SYDVKM. The length of the CDR3 is 14 residues. The J segment lost 0 bases and the V segment lost 6 bases, leaving 4 bases of the junction unmatched. Written as DNA, the CDR3 is TGTGCCAGCAGGCAGGGGGTTATGAACACTGAAGCTTTCTTT. Encoded protein: CASRQGVMNTEAFF.

The rearrangement links TRBV28 to TRBJ2-1; D might be TRBD2 (5 bases). This CDR3 is built from 16 residues. In germline, CDR1 is MDHEN, CDR2 SYDVKM. Trimming removed 3 bases from V and 9 bases from J, with 21 bases in between. The CDR3 DNA follows: TGTGCCAGCAGTTTCCCTACCACTAGGGAACAGACTGAGCAGTTCTTC. Its translation is CASSFPTTREQTEQFF.

This clone was recorded once. The chain is built from TRBV5-1 and TRBJ2-5; TRBD2 matches at 14 bases. The ends lost 4 bases at V and 2 bases at J; junction bases unmatched: 13. The CDR3 covers 19 residues. Germline assignment: CDR1 SGHRS and CDR2 YFSETQ. Written as DNA, the CDR3 is TGCGCCAGCAGCAAGGGACTAGCGGGAGTTTCGGCGAAGCAAGAGACCCAGTACTTC. This encodes CASSKGLAGVSAKQETQYF. Variable domain in full (rest from reference TRBV5-1 and TRBJ2-5): KAGVTQTPRYLIKTRGQQVTLSCSPISGHRSVSWYQQTPGQGLQFLFEYFSETQRNKGNFPGRFSGRQFSNSRSEMNVSTLELGDSALYLCASSKGLAGVSAKQETQYFGPGTRLLVL.

This chain links TRBV11-2 with TRBJ2-7, with TRBD1 matching 7 bases. The ends lost 5 bases at V and 3 bases at J; junction bases unmatched: 16. Germline V CDR1 and CDR2: SGHAT, FQNNGV. The CDR3 length is 17 residues. Here the CDR3 reads CASSPRTGAEGVYEQYF. CDR3 bases: TGTGCCAGCAGCCCACGGACAGGAGCCGAGGGGGTCTACGAGCAGTACTTC.

The chain combines TRBV9 with TRBJ1-4; tentative D call: TRBD1 (5 bases). The CDR3 is 13 residues long. Trimming removed 1 base at V and 7 bases at J, with 8 bases between. Germline V CDR1 and CDR2: SGDLS, YYNGEE. CDR3 amino acids: CASSVSGTEKLFF. In DNA, the CDR3 is TGTGCCAGCAGCGTATCAGGGACTGAAAAACTGTTTTTT.

This clone has only one observation. The rearrangement joins TRBV6-1 to TRBJ2-7, with 11 positions matching TRBD1. The germline CDR1 and CDR2 sequences are MNHNS and SASEGT. With 4 bases clipped from V and 3 bases from J, the junction kept 2 bases outside the gene matches. This CDR3 is 14 amino acids long. CDR3 sequence: CASSAGQGVYEQYF. In DNA form, the CDR3 reads TGTGCCAGCAGTGCGGGACAGGGGGTCTACGAGCAGTACTTC.

This clone came up once. This chain joins TRBV14 and TRBJ1-4, with 9 bases aligning to TRBD1. Unmatched junction bases numbered 10, after V lost 9 bases and J lost 8 bases. Germline V gives CDR1 SGHDN, CDR2 FVKESK. The CDR3 runs to 14 residues. The chain's CDR3 is CASRPGQGGEKLFF. In nucleotides, the CDR3 is TGTGCCAGTAGGCCGGGACAGGGAGGCGAAAAACTGTTTTTT.

The chain's CDR3 is CSVLWPLAGVTGANVLTF. The CDR3 DNA is TGCAGCGTTTTGTGGCCCCTAGCGGGAGTTACCGGGGCCAACGTCCTGACTTTC. The rearrangement links TRBV29-1 to TRBJ2-6; 10 bases map to TRBD2. Looked up from germline, CDR1 is SQVTM and CDR2 is ANQGSEA. This CDR3 spans 18 amino acids. V was clipped by 5 bases and J by 4 bases; unmatched bases: 14.

The J gene is TRBJ1-1, the V gene TRBV4-1; maybe TRBD1 (6 bases). Trimming removed 1 base from V and 5 bases from J, with 11 bases in between. The CDR3 extends over 14 amino acids. From germline, CDR1 is MGHRA and CDR2 YSYEKL. The CDR3 is CASSQANRVTEAFF. CDR3 coding DNA: TGCGCCAGCAGCCAAGCGAACAGGGTTACTGAAGCTTTCTTT.

V usage is TRBV11-2 and J usage is TRBJ2-1; TRBD1 agrees at 7 bases. V dropped 3 bases and J dropped 6; count of bases not matched to a gene: 2. This CDR3 has 13 amino acids. Germline V lookup: CDR1 SGHAT, CDR2 FQNNGV. This CDR3 is CASSFGTVNEQFF. The CDR3, as DNA: TGTGCCAGCAGCTTCGGGACAGTCAATGAGCAGTTCTTC.

The gene calls are TRBV18 and TRBJ1-5; D possibly corresponds to TRBD1 (5 bases). The V end was cut by 3 bases, the J end by 0 bases, with 21 bases between. The CDR3 consists of 19 residues. Germline-derived CDR1 and CDR2 are KGHSH and LQKENI. The CDR3 sequence is CASSPGPRSLLDSNQPQHF. CDR3 nucleotides: TGTGCCAGCTCACCGGGACCCCGGAGTCTTCTGGATAGCAATCAGCCCCAGCATTTT. The entire variable domain, with the rest obtained from reference TRBV18 and TRBJ1-5, is as follows: NAGVMQNPRHLVRRRGQEARLRCSPMKGHSHVYWYRQLPEEGLKFMVYLQKENIIDESGMPKERFSAEFPKEGPSILRIQQVVRGDSAAYFCASSPGPRSLLDSNQPQHFGDGTRLSIL.

DNA of the CDR3: TGTGCTAGTGGTTTGTCCGACAGGGGCGGGGAGCTGTTTTTT. It encodes CASGLSDRGGELFF. This chain joins TRBV12-5 and TRBJ2-2; TRBD1 agrees at 8 bases. The CDR3 is made up of 14 amino acids. Germline trimming cut 2 bases from V and 7 bases from J; bases unmatched to any gene: 3. The germline V gene encodes CDR1 LGHNT and CDR2 FRNRAP.

The genes are TRBV7-9 and TRBJ1-2; unclear D gene. V dropped 2 bases and J dropped 3 bases, with 22 bases sitting between them. CDR1 is SEHNR and CDR2 is FQNEAQ in the germline V gene (reference sequence). CDR3 length equals 18 residues. CDR3 protein: CASSLSTHPDRRDYGYTF. Here the CDR3 DNA reads TGTGCCAGCAGCTTATCTACTCACCCCGACCGACGCGACTATGGCTACACCTTC.

As concerns this clone: This CDR3 is also generated by other DNA sequences in the sample. The J gene is TRBJ2-7, the V gene TRBV7-9, with D perhaps TRBD1 or TRBD2 (5 bases each). The CDR3 consists of 13 residues. Trimming took 3 bases from V and 4 from J, leaving 10 bases between them. The germline CDR1 and CDR2 sequences are SEHNR and FQNEAQ (reference sequence). The CDR3 region is CASSFRGGYEQYF. The CDR3, as DNA: TGTGCCAGCAGCTTTAGGGGCGGGTACGAGCAGTACTTC. Drawing the rest from reference TRBV7-9 and TRBJ2-7, the complete variable domain is DTGVSQNPRHKITKRGQNVTFRCDPISEHNRLYWYRQTLGQGPEFLTYFQNEAQLEKSRLLSDRFSAERPKGSFSTLEIQRTEQGDSAMYLCASSFRGGYEQYFGPGTRLTVT.

The chain has TRBV25-1 and TRBJ2-6; D unclear. V shed 7 bases and J shed 0 bases, with 4 bases lying between them. This CDR3 has 13 amino acids. The V gene's germline CDR1 is MGHDK and CDR2 SYGVNS. CDR3 in amino acids: CASTNSGANVLTF. CDR3 DNA: TGTGCCAGCACCAACTCTGGGGCCAACGTCCTGACTTTC.

CDR3 residues: CASSYSIRDRKLYEQYF. In nucleotides, the CDR3 is TGTGCCAGCAGCTACTCAATCCGGGACAGGAAACTCTACGAGCAGTACTTC. The V and J genes are TRBV7-8 and TRBJ2-7, with TRBD1 matching 8 bases. This CDR3 spans 17 amino acids. Germline assignment: CDR1 SGHVS and CDR2 FQNEAQ. After removal of 4 bases from V and 3 bases from J, the junction contained 14 bases not matched to a gene.

The chain uses TRBV29-1 and TRBJ2-4, with D maybe TRBD1 (6 bases). Germline V gene sequence: CDR1 SQVTM, CDR2 ANQGSEA. Trimming stripped 0 bases from V and 8 bases from J, with 14 bases between. This CDR3 is built from 14 residues. CDR3 loop: CSVEDRVGGYIQYF. Written as DNA, the CDR3 is TGCAGCGTTGAAGACAGGGTAGGGGGTTACATTCAGTACTTC.

The chain uses TRBV7-9 and TRBJ2-7, with a possible D match to TRBD2 (6 bases). V was shortened by 7 bases and J by 3 bases, with 13 bases between the two germline ends. The CDR3 has 13 amino acids. Looked up from germline, CDR1 is SEHNR and CDR2 is FQNEAQ (reference sequence). As DNA, the CDR3 is TGTGCCAGCACTCAATCGGGGGTCTACGAGCAGTACTTC. Translation gives CASTQSGVYEQYF.

The CDR3 nucleotides are TGTGCCAGTAGTACAACAGGGAGCGCGGCAGGCGGCTACACCTTC. Amino acid sequence: CASSTTGSAAGGYTF. The rearrangement links TRBV19 to TRBJ1-2; maybe TRBD1 (6 bases). The V end lost 4 bases, the J end lost 8 bases, and 20 bases lay between the germline ends. The CDR3 has 15 residues. From germline, CDR1 is LNHDA and CDR2 SQIVND (reference sequence). Drawing the rest from reference TRBV19 and TRBJ1-2, the complete variable domain is DGGITQSPKYLFRKEGQNVTLSCEQNLNHDAMYWYRQDPGQGLRLIYYSQIVNDFQKGDIAEGYSVSREKKESFPLTVTSAQKNPTAFYLCASSTTGSAAGGYTFGSGTRLTVV.

The chain carries TRBV29-1 and TRBJ2-2; 11 bases map to TRBD2. Germline V lookup: CDR1 SQVTM, CDR2 ANQGSEA. J gave up 7 bases and V 5 bases, and 12 bases lay outside the gene matches. There are 16 residues in the CDR3. The CDR3 is CSVPIAGGPLGGELFF. Here the CDR3 DNA reads TGCAGCGTTCCTATAGCGGGAGGGCCTTTGGGCGGGGAGCTGTTTTTT.

This clone was observed a handful of times. This chain uses TRBV13 with TRBJ1-1; 7 bases align to TRBD1. With 3 bases clipped from V and 8 bases from J, the junction kept 6 bases outside the gene matches. CDR1 and CDR2 from the germline V gene are PRHDT and FYEKMQ (reference sequence). The CDR3 has 13 residues. The CDR3 region is CASSFTGDPEAFF. The CDR3 DNA is TGTGCCAGCAGCTTCACAGGGGACCCAGAAGCTTTCTTT.